This T cell receptor beta chain was sequenced during a study of memory CD4+ T cells and cytomegalovirus serostatus. As processed by the authors: Out-of-frame sequences were removed, leaving 2 million to 2.5 million distinct TCRbeta sequences. Assay used: immunoSEQ multiplex PCR; TCRdb lists only in-frame clones, some missing. D and trimming come from the DNA, and the V and J calls and clone size come from that table. This sample has about 61,000 clones, with 82% found just once. Single viable CD3+CD4+CD8-CD45RO+ cells were sorted as the memory CD4+ T cells. Donors' CMV status reflects serum IgG against pp150, pp28, p38, p52. Trimming cost V 1 base and J 3 bases, with 13 bases left between them. Germline V gene sequence: CDR1 SGHAT, CDR2 FQNNGV. The CDR3 contains 16 residues. Regarding the study as a whole: A US-trained random forest predicted CMV serostatus with median AUC around 0.9. CD4+ memory repertoires contained about two fifths of the roughly 160 reported CMV TCRbeta sequences.

Worth noting for this clone: What it binds is not known.

The sequence was collected from an adult in good health and CMV-seronegative. Sequences were obtained from memory CD4+ T cells from blood. The chain uses TRBV11-2 and TRBJ2-1; no clear D gene. CDR3 protein: CASSLGQFGLYNEQFF. The CDR3 DNA follows: TGTGCCAGCAGCTTAGGTCAATTTGGGCTCTACAATGAGCAGTTCTTC.